This T cell receptor (beta chain) was sequenced for a study of monozygotic twins with inflammatory bowel disease. Germline loops: CDR1 ENHRY, CDR2 SYGVKD. The CDR3 has 14 residues. TCRdb re-called the 5' RACE reads; one entry per CDR3 protein, DNA not given. The sample has some 190,000 distinct CDR3 sequences. The material sequenced was blood. The chain has TRBV10-3 and TRBJ2-1; with no DNA, the TCRdb D assignment of TRBD2 cannot be verified. The origin of this receptor is a human donor with ulcerative colitis or Crohn's disease, or a healthy co-twin of an affected twin (not recorded which). The CDR3 loop is CAISVGLDNNEQFF.